Below, 21 T cell receptor beta chains from the same sample are listed, as sequenced in a study of naive and memory T cell subsets. A UMI-containing oligonucleotide was joined by 3' ligation to the TCR cDNA template. Ligated cDNA underwent four rounds of PCR with nested alpha and beta constant region primers and SP2. MiXCR was run by TCRdb on the 5' RACE reads, yielding one entry per CDR3 protein. This table holds about 60,000 distinct CDR3 sequences, 8% to 9% found once. The source of these receptors is a female donor in good health.

This clonotype was observed at least ten times. The chain combines TRBV7-6 with TRBJ1-5; 9 nucleotides agree with TRBD1. CDR3 size: 15 residues. Looked up from germline, CDR1 is SGHVS and CDR2 is FNYEAQ. Trimming took 3 bases from V and 8 from J; bases not matched to a gene: 8. The CDR3 nucleotides are TGTGCCAGCAGCTTCGGACAGGGGAAAATGGAGCCCCAGCATTTT. Protein: CASSFGQGKMEPQHF.

This clonotype has more than one count but fewer than ten. This rearrangement joins TRBV5-1 to TRBJ2-2; D gene unclear. The CDR3 has 16 amino acids. The germline CDR1 and CDR2 sequences are SGHRS and YFSETQ. The ends were cut back, 4 bases at V and 0 bases at J, with 13 bases in the middle. The chain's CDR3 is CASSPRRVANTGELFF. In DNA form, the CDR3 reads TGCGCCAGCAGCCCACGGCGCGTTGCGAACACCGGGGAGCTGTTTTTT.

This clonotype was seen repeatedly, ten times or more. The chain joins TRBV27 to TRBJ2-1, with D perhaps matching TRBD1 or TRBD2 (5 bases each). The CDR3 extends over 15 amino acids. The V and J ends lost 5 bases and 0 bases respectively, with 11 bases between them. Germline V lookup: CDR1 MNHEY, CDR2 SMNVEV (reference sequence). The CDR3 region is CASSGGETSYNEQFF. Written as DNA, the CDR3 is TGTGCCAGCAGTGGGGGAGAGACCTCCTACAATGAGCAGTTCTTC.

This clonotype was found a few times. The rearrangement links TRBV6-5 to TRBJ2-7; 7 bases match TRBD1. Germline CDR1 is MNHEY and CDR2 is SVGAGI. After removal of 6 bases from V and 3 bases from J, the junction contained 8 bases not matched to a gene. The CDR3 loop spans 14 amino acids. CDR3 sequence (DNA): TGTGCCAGCAGCCACCAACAGGGGCTCTACGAGCAGTACTTC. Residues: CASSHQQGLYEQYF.

In this sample, this clonotype turned up a few times. V gene TRBV7-9 combines with J gene TRBJ2-7, with D perhaps assigned TRBD1 or TRBD2 (5 bases each). Per the germline V gene, CDR1 is SEHNR and CDR2 is FQNEAQ (reference sequence). Trimming took off 5 bases at V and 3 bases at J, with 17 bases between the two ends. CDR3 length equals 15 residues. In DNA, the CDR3 is TGTGCCAGCAGCCCGAAGGTTGCAGGGAGCTACGAGCAGTACTTC. Amino acid sequence: CASSPKVAGSYEQYF.

Many counts were recorded for this clonotype. The chain combines TRBV6-5 with TRBJ2-3; D is perhaps TRBD1 (6 bases). Deletions cut 5 bases from V and 2 bases from J, with 11 bases between. Germline V lookup: CDR1 MNHEY, CDR2 SVGAGI. CDR3 size: 14 residues. The CDR3 is CASSPGQYTDTQYF. As DNA, the CDR3 is TGTGCCAGCAGTCCCGGACAGTACACAGATACGCAGTATTTT.

The rearrangement uses TRBV4-2 and TRBJ1-4; possibly TRBD1 for D (6 bases). The V end lost 4 bases, the J end lost 0 bases, and 18 bases lay between the germline ends. This CDR3 has 18 amino acids. Germline assignment: CDR1 LGHNA and CDR2 YNFKEQ. The CDR3 region is CASSPMNRARATNEKLFF. Written as DNA, the CDR3 is TGTGCCAGCAGCCCTATGAACAGGGCCCGAGCAACTAATGAAAAACTGTTTTTT.

This clonotype was observed a few times. This chain uses TRBV12-3 or TRBV12-4 with TRBJ2-2; D gene unclear. The CDR3 is 13 residues long. V dropped 2 bases and J dropped 8 bases, with 9 bases sitting between them. This CDR3 is CASSLRVSGELFF. CDR3 in DNA: TGTGCCAGCAGTTTACGGGTGTCAGGGGAGCTGTTTTTT.

The table lists this clonotype with a few counts. The chain combines TRBV9 with TRBJ2-3; perhaps D is TRBD1 or TRBD2 (5 bases each). In germline, CDR1 is SGDLS, CDR2 YYNGEE. V gave up 3 bases and J gave up 4 bases, with 9 bases separating them. This CDR3 contains 13 residues. CDR3 in DNA: TGTGCCAGCAGCGGATGGGGGTCAGATACGCAGTATTTT. Translation: CASSGWGSDTQYF. Full variable domain (outside the CDR3, taken from reference TRBV9 and TRBJ2-3): DSGVTQTPKHLITATGQRVTLRCSPRSGDLSVYWYQQSLDQGLQFLIQYYNGEERAKGNILERFSAQQFPDLHSELNLSSLELGDSALYFCASSGWGSDTQYFGPGTRLTVL.

The table lists this clonotype with a few counts. V usage is TRBV15 and J usage is TRBJ2-7; tentative D call: TRBD1 (6 bases). CDR1 LNHNV and CDR2 YYDKDF come from the germline V gene (reference sequence). Trimming left V 0 bases short and J 7 bases short, with 16 bases between. The CDR3 loop spans 15 amino acids. The DNA of the CDR3 is TGTGCCACCAGCAGAGAACGTGTGGGGGCGCGTGAGCAGTACTTC. Translation: CATSRERVGAREQYF.

This clonotype was seen many times. This chain's CDR3 is CASGGGAFQPQHF. In nucleotides, the CDR3 is TGTGCCAGCGGAGGAGGGGCGTTTCAGCCCCAGCATTTT. The rearrangement links TRBV6-6 to TRBJ1-5, with D tentatively TRBD1 (5 bases). Germline CDR1 MNHNY, CDR2 SVGAGI (reference sequence). Trimming left V 8 bases short and J 6 bases short, with 14 bases between. The CDR3 sequence is 13 residues long.

This clonotype was seen repeatedly, ten times or more. V is TRBV29-1 and J is TRBJ1-3; possibly TRBD1 for D (5 bases). CDR3 length equals 15 residues. V was trimmed by 3 bases and J by 1 base, leaving 13 bases between them. Germline V gene lookup returns CDR1 SQVTM and CDR2 ANQGSEA. The CDR3 spells CSVEVAWTSGNTIYF. The CDR3 bases are TGCAGCGTTGAGGTGGCGTGGACATCTGGAAACACCATATATTTT.

In DNA form, the CDR3 reads TGTGCCAGCAGAGCGGGTTACGAGCAGTACTTC. It yields the protein CASRAGYEQYF. The chain uses TRBV28 and TRBJ2-7, with D possibly TRBD2 on 6 matching bases. Germline V gives CDR1 MDHEN, CDR2 SYDVKM. V lost 6 bases and J 4 bases, leaving 7 bases between the germline ends. There are 11 residues in the CDR3.

This sequence joins TRBV29-1 and TRBJ2-5, with 8 nucleotides matching TRBD1. J lost 5 bases, V lost 6 bases, and 11 bases had no gene match. The germline V gene has CDR1 SQVTM and CDR2 ANQGSEA. This CDR3 has 14 residues. Written as DNA, the CDR3 is TGCAGCGTCCCTCCCAGGGGGCTAACGGAGACCCAGTACTTC. Translation: CSVPPRGLTETQYF.

This chain links TRBV11-2 with TRBJ1-3; D is uncertain. Trimming pared 2 bases from V and 0 bases from J, leaving 11 bases between. In germline, CDR1 is SGHAT, CDR2 FQNNGV. The CDR3 covers 16 residues. The DNA for the CDR3 is TGTGCCAGCAGCTTACGGAGAGGGAGCTCTGGAAACACCATATATTTT. This encodes CASSLRRGSSGNTIYF.

This clonotype was detected ten times or more. The chain uses TRBV5-5 and TRBJ1-4; D may be TRBD1 (5 bases). In germline, CDR1 is SGHKS, CDR2 YYEKEE (reference sequence). There are 13 residues in the CDR3. The germline V and J ends were trimmed by 3 bases and 6 bases, with 9 bases remaining between them. The CDR3 protein is CASSSRGDEKLFF. Here the CDR3 DNA reads TGTGCCAGCAGCTCACGGGGGGATGAAAAACTGTTTTTT. Together with reference TRBV5-5 and TRBJ1-4, the CDR3 gives the full variable domain: DAGVTQSPTHLIKTRGQQVTLRCSPISGHKSVSWYQQVLGQGPQFIFQYYEKEERGRGNFPDRFSARQFPNYSSELNVNALLLGDSALYLCASSSRGDEKLFFGSGTQLSVL.

This clonotype was observed at least ten times. J is TRBJ1-3 and V is TRBV12-3 or TRBV12-4; D gene ambiguous. Deletions cut 6 bases from V and 1 base from J, with 16 bases between. The CDR3 runs to 16 residues. CDR3 nucleotides: TGTGCCAGCAGGGAGGAGGGCAAGGATTCTGGAAACACCATATATTTT. Its translation is CASREEGKDSGNTIYF.

This clonotype was detected ten times or more. This sequence joins TRBV29-1 and TRBJ2-1; weak D call: TRBD1 (6 bases). V was clipped by 3 bases and J by 0 bases, with 15 bases between them. Looked up from germline, CDR1 is SQVTM and CDR2 is ANQGSEA. CDR3 length equals 16 residues. CDR3 sequence reads: CSVDQTGQSSYNEQFF. CDR3 DNA: TGCAGCGTTGACCAGACAGGCCAGAGCTCCTACAATGAGCAGTTCTTC.

This sequence joins TRBV7-6 and TRBJ2-7; a weak D match, TRBD1 (6 bases). V was clipped by 5 bases and J by 4 bases, with 18 bases between them. This CDR3 has 15 amino acids. CDR1 and CDR2 from the germline V gene are SGHVS and FNYEAQ. CDR3 DNA: TGTGCCAGCAGCCTTTACCCGGGACACCAATACGAGCAGTACTTC. This sequence encodes CASSLYPGHQYEQYF. Full variable domain (outside the CDR3, taken from reference TRBV7-6 and TRBJ2-7): GAGVSQSPRYKVTKRGQDVALRCDPISGHVSLYWYRQALGQGPEFLTYFNYEAQQDKSGLPNDRFSAERPEGSISTLTIQRTEQRDSAMYRCASSLYPGHQYEQYFGPGTRLTVT.

The rearrangement uses TRBV7-9 and TRBJ1-5; TRBD1 matches at 7 bases. This CDR3 comprises 14 residues. Germline V lookup: CDR1 SEHNR, CDR2 FQNEAQ (reference sequence). J gave up 3 bases and V 4 bases, and 3 bases lay outside the gene matches. The DNA of the CDR3 is TGTGCCAGCAGCTCCACAGGGGACAATCAGCCCCAGCATTTT. Translated, it gives CASSSTGDNQPQHF.

This clonotype appeared many times. This rearrangement joins TRBV20-1 to TRBJ2-1; 9 bases are a match to TRBD2. V shed 6 bases, J shed 2 bases, and the junction held 5 bases outside the gene matches. This CDR3 region has 14 residues. CDR1 is DFQATT and CDR2 is SNEGSKA in the germline V gene (reference sequence). CDR3 in DNA: TGCAGTGCAACAAGCGGGGGGACCTACAATGAGCAGTTCTTC. Translating gives CSATSGGTYNEQFF.